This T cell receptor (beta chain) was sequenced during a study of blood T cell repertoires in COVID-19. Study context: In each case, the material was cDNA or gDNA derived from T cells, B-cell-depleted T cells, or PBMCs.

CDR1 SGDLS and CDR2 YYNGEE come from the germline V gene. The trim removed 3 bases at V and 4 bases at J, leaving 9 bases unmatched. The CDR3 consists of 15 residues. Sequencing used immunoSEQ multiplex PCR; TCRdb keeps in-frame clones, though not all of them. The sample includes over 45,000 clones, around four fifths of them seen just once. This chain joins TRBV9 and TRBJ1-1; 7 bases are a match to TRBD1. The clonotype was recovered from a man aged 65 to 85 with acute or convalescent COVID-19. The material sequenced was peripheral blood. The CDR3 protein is CASSAKTGRTTEAFF. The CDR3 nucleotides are TGTGCCAGCAGCGCAAAGACAGGGAGGACCACTGAAGCTTTCTTT.